Listed below are T cell receptor beta chains from one sample, sequenced in a study of T-cell reconstitution after alpha-beta-depleted transplantation in children. In TCRdb, the PCR reads were re-called with MiXCR into one record per CDR3 protein. This table has about 540,000 distinct CDR3 sequences, approximately 16% appearing once. The input for sequencing was PBMCs from the stem cell graft donor, taken from the stem cell graft. The receptors derive from a human donor who donated a stem cell graft to a child with acute lymphoblastic leukemia. Both conserved end residues are part of each CDR3. Each record gives: J gene, V gene, CDR3 length, clone size, D gene, CDR3 protein, CDR3 DNA. The D gene is left open where the match is weak. Only part of the rows carry a size: once, few, many, or a class if the clone is expanded.

TRBJ2-7,TRBV11-2,20,few,NA,CASSLEPTLSNFRELNEQYF,TGTGCCAGCAGCTTAGAGCCTACGTTATCTAATTTCCGGGAGTTGAACGAGCAGTACTTC
TRBJ2-1,TRBV5-1,16,few,NA,CASSLVPTSSYNEQFF,TGCGCCAGCAGCTTGGTGCCGACGAGCTCCTACAATGAGCAGTTCTTC
TRBJ2-1,TRBV4-1,18,many,TRBD2,CASSQFGVGLAGENEQFF,TGCGCCAGCAGCCAATTTGGCGTGGGACTAGCGGGAGAGAATGAGCAGTTCTTC
TRBJ2-3,TRBV5-1,16,few,TRBD2,CASSLTSGRATDTQYF,TGCGCCAGCAGCTTGACTAGCGGGAGGGCCACAGATACGCAGTATTTT
TRBJ2-3,TRBV20-1,15,NA,TRBD2,CSAKGLSTHTDTQYF,TGCAGTGCTAAGGGACTATCCACACACACAGATACGCAGTATTTT
TRBJ2-7,TRBV5-1,15,NA,NA,CASSLAQLSSYEQYF,TGCGCCAGCAGCTTGGCCCAGCTGTCATCCTACGAGCAGTACTTC
TRBJ2-3,TRBV20-1,20,few,TRBD2,CSARDRRYGTSGRAGDTQYF,TGCAGTGCTAGAGATCGCCGCTATGGGACTAGCGGGAGGGCCGGAGATACGCAGTATTTT
TRBJ1-3,TRBV6-1,15,few,NA,CASSPGPWAGNTIYF,TGTGCCAGCAGTCCAGGGCCCTGGGCTGGAAACACCATATATTTT
TRBJ1-1,TRBV7-9,15,NA,NA,CASSLFVGAGTEAFF,TGTGCCAGCAGCTTATTCGTAGGGGCTGGCACTGAAGCTTTCTTT
TRBJ2-3,TRBV11-3,18,NA,TRBD1,CASSFRGQGFIVFDTQYF,TGTGCCAGCAGCTTTAGGGGACAGGGGTTTATAGTCTTTGATACGCAGTATTTT